Included here is one T cell receptor (beta chain) sequence, with context. Described treatment: about 20 received Ad26.COV2.S at low or high dose, single or two shots; about five received placebo; per-sample allocation not given. The study sampled participants on day 63 after the first vaccine or placebo injection. This record comes from a study of Ad26.COV2.S vaccination and SARS-CoV-2 variants. Per the germline V gene, CDR1 is MGHDK and CDR2 is SYGVNS. CDR3 length: 15 residues. V was trimmed by 2 bases and J by 4 bases, leaving 14 bases between them. Assay used: immunoSEQ multiplex PCR; TCRdb lists only in-frame clones, some missing. Among roughly 400,000 clones listed, 80% to 95% were seen once.

This chain joins TRBV25-1 and TRBJ1-1, with D unclear. The clonotype originates from a person between 18 and 60 years old who received the Ad26.COV2.S COVID-19 vaccine or a placebo. Sequencing was performed on peripheral blood, taken in a trial of Ad26.COV2.S vaccine versus placebo. In DNA, the CDR3 is TGTGCCAGCAGTGAACCCCTCGGAAGCGGCACTGAAGCTTTCTTT. This sequence encodes CASSEPLGSGTEAFF.